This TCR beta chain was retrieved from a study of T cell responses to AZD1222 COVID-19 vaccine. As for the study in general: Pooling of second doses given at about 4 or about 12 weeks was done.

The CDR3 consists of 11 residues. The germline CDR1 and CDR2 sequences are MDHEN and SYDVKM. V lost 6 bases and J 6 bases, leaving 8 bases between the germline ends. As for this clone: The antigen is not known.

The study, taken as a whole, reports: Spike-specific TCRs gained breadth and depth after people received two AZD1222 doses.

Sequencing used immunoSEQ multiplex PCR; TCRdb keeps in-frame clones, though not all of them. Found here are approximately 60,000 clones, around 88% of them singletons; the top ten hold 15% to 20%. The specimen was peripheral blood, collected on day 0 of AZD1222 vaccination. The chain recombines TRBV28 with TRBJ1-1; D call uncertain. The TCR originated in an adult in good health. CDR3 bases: TGTGCCAGCAGCCTAGAAGCTGAAGCTTTCTTT. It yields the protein CASSLEAEAFF.